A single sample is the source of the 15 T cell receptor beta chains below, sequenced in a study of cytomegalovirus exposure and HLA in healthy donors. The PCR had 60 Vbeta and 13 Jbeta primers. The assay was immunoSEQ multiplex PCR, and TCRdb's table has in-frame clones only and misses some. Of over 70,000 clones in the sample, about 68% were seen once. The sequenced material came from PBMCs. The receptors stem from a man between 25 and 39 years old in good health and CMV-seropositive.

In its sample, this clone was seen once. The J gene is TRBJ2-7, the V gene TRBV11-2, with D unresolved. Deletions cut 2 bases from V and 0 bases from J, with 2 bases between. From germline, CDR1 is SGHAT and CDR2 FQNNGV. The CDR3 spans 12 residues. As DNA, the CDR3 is TGTGCCAGCAGCTTACACTCCTACGAGCAGTACTTC. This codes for CASSLHSYEQYF.

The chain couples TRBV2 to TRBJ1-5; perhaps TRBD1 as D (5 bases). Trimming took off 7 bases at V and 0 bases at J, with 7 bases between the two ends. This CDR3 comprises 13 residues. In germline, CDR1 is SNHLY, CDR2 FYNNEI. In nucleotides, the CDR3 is TGTGCCAGCAAACAGGATAGCAATCAGCCCCAGCATTTT. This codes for CASKQDSNQPQHF.

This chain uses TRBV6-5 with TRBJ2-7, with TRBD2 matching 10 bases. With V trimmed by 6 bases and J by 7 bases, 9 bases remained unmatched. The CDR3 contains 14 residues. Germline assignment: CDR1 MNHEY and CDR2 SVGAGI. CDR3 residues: CASRRLAGVGEQYF. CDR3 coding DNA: TGTGCCAGCAGGCGGCTAGCGGGAGTAGGGGAGCAGTACTTC.

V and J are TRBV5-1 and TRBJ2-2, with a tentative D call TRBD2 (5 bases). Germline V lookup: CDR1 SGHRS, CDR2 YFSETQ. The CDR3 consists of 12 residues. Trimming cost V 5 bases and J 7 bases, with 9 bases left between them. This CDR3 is CASRQEGGELFF. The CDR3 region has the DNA TGCGCCAGCAGACAAGAGGGCGGGGAGCTGTTTTTT.

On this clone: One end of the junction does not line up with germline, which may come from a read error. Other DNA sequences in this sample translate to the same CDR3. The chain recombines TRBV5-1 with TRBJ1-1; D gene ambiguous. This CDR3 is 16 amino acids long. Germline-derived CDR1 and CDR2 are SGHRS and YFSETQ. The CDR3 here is CASSLAIREVNTEAFF. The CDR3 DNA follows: TGCGCCAGCAGCTTGGCCATCCGGGAGGTGAACACCGAAGCTTTCTTT.

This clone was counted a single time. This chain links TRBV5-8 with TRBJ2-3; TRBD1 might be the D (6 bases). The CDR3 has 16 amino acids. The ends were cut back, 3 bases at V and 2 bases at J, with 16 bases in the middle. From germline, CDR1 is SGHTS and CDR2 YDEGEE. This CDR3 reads CASSSSGTYNTDTQYF. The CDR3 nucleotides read TGTGCCAGCAGCTCCTCCGGGACATATAACACAGATACGCAGTATTTT.

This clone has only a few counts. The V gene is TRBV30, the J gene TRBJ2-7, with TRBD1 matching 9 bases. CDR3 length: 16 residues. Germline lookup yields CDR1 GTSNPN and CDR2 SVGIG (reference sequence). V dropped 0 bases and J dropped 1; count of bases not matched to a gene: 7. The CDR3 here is CAWSVGPGQGSYEQYF. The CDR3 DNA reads TGTGCCTGGAGTGTAGGTCCGGGACAGGGATCCTACGAGCAGTACTTC.

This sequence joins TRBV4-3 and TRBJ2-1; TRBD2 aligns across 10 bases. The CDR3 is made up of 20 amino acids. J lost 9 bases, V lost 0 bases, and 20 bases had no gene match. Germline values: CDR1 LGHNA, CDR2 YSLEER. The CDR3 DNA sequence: TGCGCCAGCAGCCAAGATGCGGCTAGCGGGAGACCCACCAAGGGGGGTGAGCAGTTCTTC. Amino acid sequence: CASSQDAASGRPTKGGEQFF.

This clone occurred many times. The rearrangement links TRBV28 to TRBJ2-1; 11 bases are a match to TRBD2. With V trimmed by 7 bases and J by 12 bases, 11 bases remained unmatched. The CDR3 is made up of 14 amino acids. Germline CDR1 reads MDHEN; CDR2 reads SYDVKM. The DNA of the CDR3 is TGTGCCAGCAACCCGGGACTAGCGGTGCAGGTGCAGTTCTTC. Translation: CASNPGLAVQVQFF.

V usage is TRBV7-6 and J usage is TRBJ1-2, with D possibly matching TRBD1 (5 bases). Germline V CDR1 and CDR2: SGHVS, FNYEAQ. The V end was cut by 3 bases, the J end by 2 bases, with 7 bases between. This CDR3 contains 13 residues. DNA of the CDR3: TGTGCCAGCAGCTTGCAGGGAAACTATGGCTACACCTTC. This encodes CASSLQGNYGYTF.

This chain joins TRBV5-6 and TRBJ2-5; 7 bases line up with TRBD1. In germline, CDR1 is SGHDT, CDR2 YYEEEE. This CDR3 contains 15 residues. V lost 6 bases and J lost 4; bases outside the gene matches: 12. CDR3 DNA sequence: TGTGCCAGCAAACTACAGGGGTCCATCGCAGAGACCCAGTACTTC. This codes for CASKLQGSIAETQYF.

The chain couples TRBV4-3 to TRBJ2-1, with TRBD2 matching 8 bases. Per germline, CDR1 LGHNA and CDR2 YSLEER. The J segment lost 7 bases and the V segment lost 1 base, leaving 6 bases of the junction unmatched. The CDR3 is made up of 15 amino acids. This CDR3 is CASSQAGGALNEQFF. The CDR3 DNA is TGCGCCAGCAGCCAAGCGGGAGGGGCTTTGAATGAGCAGTTCTTC.

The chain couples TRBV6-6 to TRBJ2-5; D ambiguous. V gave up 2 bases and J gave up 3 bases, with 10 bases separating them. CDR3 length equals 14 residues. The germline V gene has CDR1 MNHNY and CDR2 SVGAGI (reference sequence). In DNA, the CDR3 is TGTGCCAGCAGTTACGGGCCACCCGAAGAGACCCAGTACTTC. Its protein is CASSYGPPEETQYF.

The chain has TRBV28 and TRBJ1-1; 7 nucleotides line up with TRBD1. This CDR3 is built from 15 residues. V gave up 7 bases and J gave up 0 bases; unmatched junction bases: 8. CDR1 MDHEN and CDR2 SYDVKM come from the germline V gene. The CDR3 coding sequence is TGTGCCAGCACCCCTCCGACAGGGATGAACACTGAAGCTTTCTTT. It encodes CASTPPTGMNTEAFF.

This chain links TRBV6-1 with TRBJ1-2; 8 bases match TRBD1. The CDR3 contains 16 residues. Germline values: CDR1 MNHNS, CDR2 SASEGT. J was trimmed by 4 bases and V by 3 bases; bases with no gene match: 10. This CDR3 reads CASSDPTGEFFYGYTF. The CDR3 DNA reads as TGTGCCAGCAGTGATCCGACAGGGGAGTTTTTCTATGGCTACACCTTC.